The rows below give T cell receptor beta chains drawn from one sample of a study of Ad26.COV2.S vaccination and SARS-CoV-2 variants. Clones were read by immunoSEQ multiplex PCR, and TCRdb kept only the in-frame ones, dropping some. Here the sample spans about 400,000 clones, around 92% being singletons. This specimen consisted of peripheral blood, obtained in a trial of Ad26.COV2.S vaccine versus placebo. These receptor sequences come from a person between 18 and 60 years old who received the Ad26.COV2.S COVID-19 vaccine or a placebo. Each CDR3 is given with its conserved first and last residue. Fields, in order: D gene, J gene, clone size, V gene, CDR3 DNA, CDR3 protein. D genes are given only for firm matches. Size is omitted from some rows. Given values are once, few, many or a class for expanded clones.

D: -
J: TRBJ2-7
size: -
V: TRBV30
DNA: TGTGCCTGGAGTGCTGGGAACGAGCAGTACTTC
CDR3: CAWSAGNEQYF

D: -
J: TRBJ1-4
size: -
V: TRBV4-3
DNA: TGCGCCAGCAGCCAGGGTCAGAGAGCAACTAATGAAAAACTGTTTTTT
CDR3: CASSQGQRATNEKLFF

D: -
J: TRBJ2-2
size: -
V: TRBV6-5
DNA: TGTGCCAGCAGTTTTAACACCGGGGAGCTGTTTTTT
CDR3: CASSFNTGELFF

D: TRBD1
J: TRBJ1-2
size: -
V: TRBV13
DNA: TGTGCCAGCAGCCCCGGACAGGGGGCAGATGGCTACACCTTC
CDR3: CASSPGQGADGYTF

D: -
J: TRBJ1-2
size: -
V: TRBV4-3
DNA: TGCGCCAGCAGCCAAGATGGGGCAATGGGGAACTATGGCTACACCTTC
CDR3: CASSQDGAMGNYGYTF

D: TRBD1
J: TRBJ1-2
size: few
V: TRBV19
DNA: TGTGCCAGTAGCGCACTCGGTGGGACAGTACTTAAGGGCTACACCTTC
CDR3: CASSALGGTVLKGYTF

D: -
J: TRBJ1-5
size: -
V: TRBV28
DNA: TGTGCCAGCAGTCCCAGGGGCCCCGGGGGCAATCAGCCCCAGCATTTT
CDR3: CASSPRGPGGNQPQHF

D: -
J: TRBJ1-5
size: -
V: TRBV19
DNA: TGTGCCAGTAGTATGGGCAGGCTCGGCAATCAGCCCCAGCATTTT
CDR3: CASSMGRLGNQPQHF

D: -
J: TRBJ1-4
size: -
V: TRBV12-3/TRBV12-4
DNA: TGTGCCAGCAGGACGTTCGGGGTTGAAAAACTGTTTTTT
CDR3: CASRTFGVEKLFF

D: TRBD1
J: TRBJ1-2
size: -
V: TRBV5-6
DNA: TGTGCCAGCAGCTTGGACGGGACAGGGTTCTATGGCTACACCTTC
CDR3: CASSLDGTGFYGYTF

D: -
J: TRBJ1-5
size: once
V: TRBV28
DNA: TGTGCCAGCACTGGACACTATAGCAATCAGCCCCAGCATTTT
CDR3: CASTGHYSNQPQHF

D: -
J: TRBJ1-1
size: -
V: TRBV19
DNA: TGTGCCAGTACAGTGACAGGGAACACTGAAGCTTTCTTT
CDR3: CASTVTGNTEAFF

D: -
J: TRBJ2-7
size: -
V: TRBV4-3
DNA: TGCGCCAGCAGCCCGGGTAGACAGTCCTACGAGCAGTACTTC
CDR3: CASSPGRQSYEQYF

D: -
J: TRBJ1-6
size: -
V: TRBV19
DNA: TGTGCCAGTAGTATCGCCATCGGTAATTCCCTCCATTCACCCCTCCACTTT
CDR3: CASSIAIGNSLHSPLHF

D: TRBD2
J: TRBJ2-7
size: -
V: TRBV13
DNA: TGTGCCAGCAGCCCCGGACTAGCGGGGGGTTCCTACGAGCAGTACTTC
CDR3: CASSPGLAGGSYEQYF

D: -
J: TRBJ1-3
size: -
V: TRBV28
DNA: TGTGCCAGCAGTTTTGCTGGCTCTGGAAACACCATATATTTT
CDR3: CASSFAGSGNTIYF

D: -
J: TRBJ2-7
size: -
V: TRBV6-1
DNA: TGTGCCAGCAGTGAAGGAAGCCCGGGACACCTCATCTACGAGCAGTACTTC
CDR3: CASSEGSPGHLIYEQYF

D: TRBD1
J: TRBJ2-7
size: -
V: TRBV7-2
DNA: TGTGCCAGCAGCTGGACAGGGAGCTCCTACGAGCAGTACTTC
CDR3: CASSWTGSSYEQYF

D: -
J: TRBJ2-3
size: -
V: TRBV24-1
DNA: TGTGCCACTCGAGGAACGGGGGCAGATACGCAGTATTTT
CDR3: CATRGTGADTQYF

D: TRBD1
J: TRBJ1-1
size: -
V: TRBV7-9
DNA: TGTGCCAGCAGCCACAACTCCGGACAGGCGGGGAACATGAACACTGAAGCTTTCTTT
CDR3: CASSHNSGQAGNMNTEAFF

D: -
J: TRBJ2-2
size: -
V: TRBV29-1
DNA: TGCAGCGTCTCCGCGGCTCCGAACACCGGGGAGCTGTTTTTT
CDR3: CSVSAAPNTGELFF

D: -
J: TRBJ1-2
size: -
V: TRBV7-2
DNA: TGTGCCAGCAGCTTAGCGGGGCTGACTGCAGGCTATGGCTACACCTTC
CDR3: CASSLAGLTAGYGYTF

D: TRBD1
J: TRBJ1-2
size: -
V: TRBV6-5
DNA: TGTGCCAGCAGCTCTCCGGGACAGATTAACTATGGCTACACCTTC
CDR3: CASSSPGQINYGYTF

D: -
J: TRBJ1-2
size: -
V: TRBV29-1
DNA: TGCAGCGTTGAAATCCTCTATGGCTACACCTTC
CDR3: CSVEILYGYTF

D: -
J: TRBJ2-7
size: -
V: TRBV4-1
DNA: TGCGCCAGCAGCCAAGAAGTGGGACGGTTGGGCGAGCAGTACTTC
CDR3: CASSQEVGRLGEQYF

D: TRBD2
J: TRBJ2-3
size: -
V: TRBV3-1/TRBV3-2
DNA: TGTGCCAGCAGCCTTAGCGGGGGGCCGACAGATACGCAGTATTTT
CDR3: CASSLSGGPTDTQYF

D: -
J: TRBJ2-5
size: -
V: TRBV10-2
DNA: TGCGCCAGCCTTACGGGGGGCGAGCAAGAGACCCAGTACTTC
CDR3: CASLTGGEQETQYF

D: -
J: TRBJ2-3
size: -
V: TRBV27
DNA: TGTGCCAGCAGTTTAGGAACAGATACGCAGTATTTT
CDR3: CASSLGTDTQYF

D: TRBD1
J: TRBJ1-5
size: once
V: TRBV6-5
DNA: TGTGCCAGCTCAAGGGACAGGGGGCGCAATCAGCCCCAGCATTTT
CDR3: CASSRDRGRNQPQHF

D: TRBD1
J: TRBJ2-2
size: -
V: TRBV24-1
DNA: TGTGCCACCAGTGACTCCGGGACAGGTGTCGGGGAGCTGTTTTTT
CDR3: CATSDSGTGVGELFF

D: -
J: TRBJ1-1
size: -
V: TRBV27
DNA: TGTGCCAGCAGTCCGGGCCAGGGGTTCTATATGAACACTGAAGCTTTCTTT
CDR3: CASSPGQGFYMNTEAFF

D: -
J: TRBJ1-2
size: few
V: TRBV7-2
DNA: TGTGCCAGCAGCTTAGTCAACCTCGCAGGGGCCCCAGTCGGCTACACCTTC
CDR3: CASSLVNLAGAPVGYTF

D: -
J: TRBJ2-1
size: -
V: TRBV9
DNA: TGTGCCAGCAGCGTAAAAGAGGGGGGAATTAGGTACAATGAGCAGTTCTTC
CDR3: CASSVKEGGIRYNEQFF

D: -
J: TRBJ2-1
size: -
V: TRBV2
DNA: TGTGCCAGCAGTCCCCCCGGCAATGAGCAGTTCTTC
CDR3: CASSPPGNEQFF

D: -
J: TRBJ2-1
size: -
V: TRBV5-1
DNA: TGCGCCAGCAGCTTTCCGGGACAACCCAATGAGCAGTTCTTC
CDR3: CASSFPGQPNEQFF

D: -
J: TRBJ1-4
size: -
V: TRBV7-2
DNA: TGTGCCAGCAGCACCATGTCGGTGACTAATGAAAAACTGTTTTTT
CDR3: CASSTMSVTNEKLFF

D: TRBD1
J: TRBJ2-6
size: -
V: TRBV9
DNA: TGTGCCAGCAGCGTACGGGACAGCGCATCTGGGGCCAACGTCCTGACTTTC
CDR3: CASSVRDSASGANVLTF

D: -
J: TRBJ1-1
size: -
V: TRBV11-2
DNA: TGTGCCAGCAGCTTATTTGGGGGGGTGAACACTGAAGCTTTCTTT
CDR3: CASSLFGGVNTEAFF

D: TRBD1
J: TRBJ2-5
size: -
V: TRBV4-1
DNA: TGCGCCAGCAGCCAGGTGACAGGGGATCAAGAGACCCAGTACTTC
CDR3: CASSQVTGDQETQYF

D: -
J: TRBJ1-5
size: -
V: TRBV19
DNA: TGTGCCAGTAGTATAGTCTGGCAGGTAGGCAATCAGCCCCAGCATTTT
CDR3: CASSIVWQVGNQPQHF

D: TRBD1
J: TRBJ2-1
size: -
V: TRBV29-1
DNA: TGCAGCGTTTCCAGTCCGGGACAGGGGAATTACAATGAGCAGTTCTTC
CDR3: CSVSSPGQGNYNEQFF

D: TRBD2
J: TRBJ2-1
size: once
V: TRBV11-2
DNA: TGTGCCAGCAGCTTAGGGTGGCTAGCGGGGGGGTCCGGCTACAATGAGCAGTTCTTC
CDR3: CASSLGWLAGGSGYNEQFF

D: -
J: TRBJ2-5
size: -
V: TRBV6-5
DNA: TGTGCCAGCAGTTACGGTCCGCTGGGGACCCAGTACTTC
CDR3: CASSYGPLGTQYF

D: -
J: TRBJ1-4
size: -
V: TRBV19
DNA: TGTGCCAGTAGTATAGACGAAGGAGGGAGAAATAATGAAAAACTGTTTTTT
CDR3: CASSIDEGGRNNEKLFF

D: -
J: TRBJ2-3
size: -
V: TRBV30
DNA: TGTGCCTGGACCAGAGGAGTATTGGAGAGCACAGATACGCAGTATTTT
CDR3: CAWTRGVLESTDTQYF

D: -
J: TRBJ1-5
size: -
V: TRBV14
DNA: TGTGCCAGCAGCCAGGCCGCAGATAGCAATCAGCCCCAGCATTTT
CDR3: CASSQAADSNQPQHF

D: -
J: TRBJ2-5
size: -
V: TRBV2
DNA: TGTGCCAGCATTGGGGCGTCGGGGCCCCAGTACTTC
CDR3: CASIGASGPQYF

D: TRBD2
J: TRBJ2-1
size: -
V: TRBV7-6
DNA: TGTGCCAGCAGCTCTAGCGGGGTTGACTACAATGAGCAGTTCTTC
CDR3: CASSSSGVDYNEQFF

D: -
J: TRBJ2-1
size: -
V: TRBV13
DNA: TGTGCCAGCAGCTTAGAAACAGGTTTTCAAGATGAGCAGTTCTTC
CDR3: CASSLETGFQDEQFF

D: TRBD2
J: TRBJ2-1
size: once
V: TRBV10-1
DNA: TGCGCCAGCAGTGAGGGGCTAGCGGGGTTGAATGAGCAGTTCTTC
CDR3: CASSEGLAGLNEQFF

D: TRBD1
J: TRBJ1-6
size: -
V: TRBV11-3
DNA: TGTGCCAGCAGCCCAAGACAGGGGCCTAATTCACCCCTCCACTTT
CDR3: CASSPRQGPNSPLHF

D: -
J: TRBJ1-2
size: -
V: TRBV6-2/TRBV6-3
DNA: TGTGCCAGCAGTTACGGACAGTATGGCTACACCTTC
CDR3: CASSYGQYGYTF

D: -
J: TRBJ2-3
size: -
V: TRBV30
DNA: TGTGCCTGGACTAAGCCAGGATCAGATACGCAGTATTTT
CDR3: CAWTKPGSDTQYF

D: -
J: TRBJ1-5
size: -
V: TRBV12-5
DNA: TGTGCTAGTGGTTTGGACAGGGAGCAGCCCCAGCATTTT
CDR3: CASGLDREQPQHF

D: -
J: TRBJ2-1
size: -
V: TRBV23-1
DNA: TGCGCCAGCAGTCAAGGGGGGAATTACAATGAGCAGTTCTTC
CDR3: CASSQGGNYNEQFF